Below are 30 T cell receptor beta chains sequenced from a single sample in a study of post-analysis software for immune sequencing data (dated by TCRdb to between 2015 and 2016). These receptors have no identified antigens. Libraries came from PCR. TCRdb lists the instrument as Illumina HiSeq 2500. To reduce PCR and sequencing biases, unique molecular identifiers were incorporated into the TCR beta cDNA libraries. The public reads were run again by TCRdb, first through fastp at Q25 and then through MiXCR, and only productive beta chains were kept. Each CDR3 protein gets just one entry, which takes the most common genes and DNA from the rows behind it. The sample table holds fewer than 850,000 distinct CDR3 sequences, of which roughly 30% were seen once. About 0.5% of the sample belongs to the ten largest clones. What the work shows at the level of the full study, not this receptor alone: Patients showed significantly higher frequencies than controls for five TRBV segments, among them TRBV5-6, TRBV5-1 and TRBV20-1.

Sequencing was performed on blood. Source of these receptors: a girl aged 5 to 17 with multiple sclerosis.

V and J are TRBV5-1 and TRBJ1-1; no reliable D call. V was clipped by 0 bases and J by 4 bases, with 10 bases between them. There are 14 residues in the CDR3. Looked up from germline, CDR1 is SGHRS and CDR2 is YFSETQ. The CDR3 DNA is TGCGCCAGCAGCTTGGATCCGGGTGGCACTGAAGCTTTCTTT. It translates to CASSLDPGGTEAFF. The full variable domain, in which reference TRBV5-1 and TRBJ1-1 provide the parts outside the CDR3, is KAGVTQTPRYLIKTRGQQVTLSCSPISGHRSVSWYQQTPGQGLQFLFEYFSETQRNKGNFPGRFSGRQFSNSRSEMNVSTLELGDSALYLCASSLDPGGTEAFFGQGTRLTVV.

This clonotype was detected ten times or more. The chain carries TRBV29-1 and TRBJ2-7, with D unresolved. The CDR3 spans 12 residues. Germline V gene data show CDR1 as SQVTM and CDR2 as ANQGSEA. V was trimmed by 4 bases and J by 0 bases, leaving 7 bases between them. CDR3 sequence: CSVVSGSYEQYF. The CDR3 nucleotides read TGCAGCGTTGTATCGGGCTCCTACGAGCAGTACTTC.

The chain employs TRBV6-1 and TRBJ1-2; weak D call: TRBD1 (5 bases). The CDR3 is 13 amino acids. The ends were cut back, 8 bases at V and 3 bases at J, with 13 bases in the middle. The germline V gene has CDR1 MNHNS and CDR2 SASEGT. The chain's CDR3 is CASGYQGYYGYTF. The CDR3 DNA reads TGTGCCAGCGGTTATCAGGGTTACTATGGCTACACCTTC.

V gene TRBV20-1 combines with J gene TRBJ2-1; TRBD2 matches 8 bases. The CDR3 contains 14 residues. The germline V gene encodes CDR1 DFQATT and CDR2 SNEGSKA (reference sequence). V dropped 4 bases and J dropped 7; count of bases not matched to a gene: 9. CDR3 region: CSATGGPTLNEQFF. CDR3 DNA: TGCAGTGCTACGGGAGGGCCCACCTTAAATGAGCAGTTCTTC.

This clonotype was seen once. This chain uses TRBV12-3 or TRBV12-4 with TRBJ2-2; a possible D gene is TRBD1 (6 bases). This CDR3 contains 14 residues. Trimming cost V 6 bases and J 0 bases, with 8 bases left between them. CDR3 loop: CASRDSANTGELFF. The CDR3 nucleotides read TGTGCCAGCAGGGACAGCGCGAACACCGGGGAGCTGTTTTTT.

Comment on this clonotype: At one boundary the junction diverges from the germline segment, which might be a read error. V and J are TRBV2 and TRBJ2-5, with D possibly TRBD2 on 5 matching bases. Germline-derived CDR1 and CDR2 are SNHLY and FYNNEI. This CDR3 comprises 13 residues. CDR3 coding DNA: TGTGCCAGCAGTTGGACTCAGCAAGAGACCCGGTACTTC. This gives the protein CASSWTQQETRYF.

This clonotype was observed once. A read error may explain this, as a much larger clone is one base away. The chain couples TRBV7-7 to TRBJ2-7; 8 nucleotides align to TRBD2. Looked up from germline, CDR1 is SSHAT and CDR2 is FNYEAQ (reference sequence). This CDR3 contains 15 residues. The J segment lost 2 bases and the V segment lost 5 bases, leaving 8 bases of the junction unmatched. CDR3 sequence reads: CASSPGGGSAYEQYF. The CDR3 nucleotides are TGTGCCAGCAGCCCCGGCGGGGGGAGCGCCTACGAGCAGTACTTC.

The J gene is TRBJ1-1, the V gene TRBV5-1, with D perhaps matching TRBD1 (6 bases). Germline loops: CDR1 SGHRS, CDR2 YFSETQ. This CDR3 is 13 amino acids long. V shed 3 bases and J shed 7 bases, with 13 bases lying between them. CDR3 bases: TGCGCCAGCAGCTATGGACAGAGCGATGAAGCTTTCTTT. Protein product: CASSYGQSDEAFF.

In this sample, this clonotype turned up a few times. The chain employs TRBV29-1 and TRBJ2-3; 15 bases line up with TRBD2. Germline V gene data show CDR1 as SQVTM and CDR2 as ANQGSEA. The CDR3 runs to 15 residues. V gave up 3 bases and J gave up 6 bases; unmatched junction bases: 4. CDR3 sequence reads: CSVEGTSGGSDTQYF. As DNA, the CDR3 is TGCAGCGTTGAGGGGACTAGCGGGGGGTCGGATACGCAGTATTTT.

This clonotype has only a few counts. The chain uses TRBV20-1 and TRBJ2-7; D is uncertain. The CDR3 totals 11 residues. The V and J ends lost 6 bases and 6 bases respectively, with 12 bases between them. Germline V gives CDR1 DFQATT, CDR2 SNEGSKA (reference sequence). CDR3: CSAPIILEQYF. CDR3 sequence (DNA): TGCAGTGCCCCGATAATTCTCGAGCAGTACTTC.

This sequence joins TRBV5-1 and TRBJ2-3; weak D call: TRBD2 (5 bases). Germline V gene sequence: CDR1 SGHRS, CDR2 YFSETQ. This CDR3 is 17 amino acids long. V gave up 1 base and J gave up 1 base, with 16 bases separating them. The CDR3 DNA reads as TGCGCCAGCAGCTTGATCGGCTCCTCCGGGGGCACAGATACGCAGTATTTT. Protein: CASSLIGSSGGTDTQYF.

This chain connects TRBV25-1 to TRBJ2-5; TRBD2 matches 9 bases. Germline loops: CDR1 MGHDK, CDR2 SYGVNS. V shed 4 bases and J 11 bases; nucleotides not matched to a gene: 14. The CDR3 has 15 amino acids. The CDR3 protein is CASSGTSGPSGEQYF. The CDR3 DNA follows: TGTGCCAGCAGTGGCACTAGCGGGCCTTCGGGGGAGCAGTACTTC.

The V gene is TRBV29-1, the J gene TRBJ1-3; D ambiguous. Germline CDR1 SQVTM, CDR2 ANQGSEA. The CDR3 extends over 14 amino acids. Trimming removed 4 bases at V and 1 base at J, with 11 bases between. CDR3 protein: CSVGAGMSGNTIYF. CDR3 in DNA: TGCAGCGTTGGGGCCGGCATGTCTGGAAACACCATATATTTT.

This clonotype has just a few counts. The chain employs TRBV10-1 and TRBJ2-3, with 11 bases identical to TRBD2. The CDR3 length is 14 residues. The germline gives CDR1 WNHNN, CDR2 SYGVQD (reference sequence). Unmatched junction bases numbered 7, after V lost 4 bases and J lost 10 bases. In DNA, the CDR3 is TGCGCCAGCAGTGTCCTAGCGGGGGGTGAAGCGCAGTATTTT. It specifies CASSVLAGGEAQYF.

This chain uses TRBV12-5 with TRBJ2-3, with 16 bases matching TRBD2. The CDR3 loop spans 17 amino acids. From germline, CDR1 is LGHNT and CDR2 FRNRAP. V lost 7 bases to trimming and J lost 5 bases; unmatched junction nucleotides: 9. The CDR3 reads CASAPGTSGGAGDTQYF. DNA for the CDR3: TGTGCTAGTGCCCCCGGGACTAGCGGGGGGGCGGGAGATACGCAGTATTTT.

There are a few counts of this clonotype. The chain is built from TRBV20-1 and TRBJ2-1; possibly TRBD1 for D (5 bases). Germline V CDR1 and CDR2: DFQATT, SNEGSKA (reference sequence). V lost 0 bases and J lost 0, with 24 bases in between. The CDR3 contains 20 residues. CDR3: CSARDISWRWTLVSYNEQFF. DNA for the CDR3: TGCAGTGCTAGAGATATTTCCTGGCGGTGGACATTAGTCTCCTACAATGAGCAGTTCTTC.

There are a few counts of this clonotype. This chain links TRBV20-1 with TRBJ2-7; tentatively, D is TRBD1 or TRBD2 (5 bases each). Per germline, CDR1 DFQATT and CDR2 SNEGSKA (reference sequence). This CDR3 contains 13 residues. The V gene lost 8 bases and the J gene lost 0 bases, with 14 bases spanning the gap. The CDR3 here is CSSGTDLSYEQYF. The CDR3 DNA reads TGCAGTTCCGGGACCGATCTCTCCTACGAGCAGTACTTC.

This sequence joins TRBV5-1 and TRBJ2-5; D may be TRBD1 or TRBD2 (6 bases each). V lost 3 bases to trimming and J lost 6 bases, with 18 bases between them. The CDR3 contains 15 residues. Germline V gives CDR1 SGHRS, CDR2 YFSETQ. In DNA, the CDR3 is TGCGCCAGCAGCTACCCGGAGGGGGAATTAAAGACCCAGTACTTC. The encoded protein is CASSYPEGELKTQYF.

This chain connects TRBV18 to TRBJ1-1; perhaps TRBD1 as D (6 bases). Trimming stripped 0 bases from V and 4 bases from J, with 12 bases between. Germline V gives CDR1 KGHSH, CDR2 LQKENI. This CDR3 region has 15 residues. CDR3 nucleotide sequence: TGTGCCAGCTCACCACCGATGGGGGGCGGCACTGAAGCTTTCTTT. It codes for CASSPPMGGGTEAFF. Full variable domain (rest looked up from reference TRBV18 and TRBJ1-1): NAGVMQNPRHLVRRRGQEARLRCSPMKGHSHVYWYRQLPEEGLKFMVYLQKENIIDESGMPKERFSAEFPKEGPSILRIQQVVRGDSAAYFCASSPPMGGGTEAFFGQGTRLTVV.

This chain links TRBV15 with TRBJ1-1; D remains unclear. The ends were cut back, 5 bases at V and 6 bases at J, with 7 bases in the middle. CDR3 size: 11 residues. In germline, CDR1 is LNHNV, CDR2 YYDKDF (reference sequence). The CDR3 region is CATSGVAEAFF. CDR3 nucleotide sequence: TGTGCCACCAGCGGGGTAGCTGAAGCTTTCTTT.

The chain uses TRBV4-2 and TRBJ1-2; the D gene is possibly TRBD1 (5 bases). The V end lost 0 bases, the J end lost 5 bases, and 13 bases lay between the germline ends. Germline V CDR1 and CDR2: LGHNA, YNFKEQ. CDR3 length: 15 residues. The CDR3 DNA follows: TGTGCCAGCAGCCAAGATCTCGAGGGGAGATATGGCTACACCTTC. It is translated as CASSQDLEGRYGYTF.

Notes on this clonotype: A read error is possible here, since a much larger clone lies one base away. The chain combines TRBV7-2 with TRBJ2-1; no reliable D call. The CDR3 spans 12 residues. V was cut by 3 bases and J by 4 bases, with 4 bases left in between. CDR1 is SGHTA and CDR2 is FQGNSA in the germline V gene. As DNA, the CDR3 is TGTGCCAGCAGCTTTTATTACAATGAGCAGTTCTTC. Amino acids: CASSFYYNEQFF.

This clonotype occurred a few times. The genes are TRBV20-1 and TRBJ2-3, with 10 bases that match TRBD2. This CDR3 is 17 amino acids long. With V trimmed by 1 base and J by 2 bases, 9 bases remained unmatched. Germline values: CDR1 DFQATT, CDR2 SNEGSKA (reference sequence). The DNA of the CDR3 is TGCAGTGCTAGAGTCCCCCGACTAGCGGGCTCCACAGATACGCAGTATTTT. Amino acids: CSARVPRLAGSTDTQYF.

V gene TRBV6-6 combines with J gene TRBJ1-6; no firm D call. The germline V gene encodes CDR1 MNHNY and CDR2 SVGAGI (reference sequence). There are 17 residues in the CDR3. V lost 2 bases, J lost 7 bases, and 18 bases lay in between. The DNA of the CDR3 is TGTGCCAGCAGTTACACCCCGGGCGGGGTTAGGAATTCACCCCTCCACTTT. Its protein product is CASSYTPGGVRNSPLHF.

In its sample, this clonotype was seen once. The chain couples TRBV29-1 to TRBJ2-5, with 7 bases identical to TRBD1. The better agreement between TRBJ2-7 and the DNA end casts doubt on the J call. Per germline, CDR1 SQVTM and CDR2 ANQGSEA. This CDR3 is 11 amino acids long. The CDR3 sequence: CSVTGCDEQYF. The CDR3 nucleotides read TGCAGCGTGACAGGGTGCGACGAGCAGTACTTC.

This clonotype was recorded at least ten times. The J gene is TRBJ1-5, the V gene TRBV7-2; D uncertain. Between the trimmed V and J ends, which lost 1 base and 0 bases, there was a span of 7 bases. The CDR3 has 15 residues. Looked up from germline, CDR1 is SGHTA and CDR2 is FQGNSA. The CDR3 spells CASSLGSSSNQPQHF. The DNA for the CDR3 is TGTGCCAGCAGCTTAGGCAGTTCTAGCAATCAGCCCCAGCATTTT.

Remarks on this clonotype: The junction does not match germline at one end; this may be a read error. The gene calls are TRBV9 and TRBJ2-1; D may be TRBD1 or TRBD2 (6 bases each). This CDR3 region has 14 residues. Germline V gene data show CDR1 as SGDLS and CDR2 as YYNGEE. The CDR3 protein is CTSSASRGGNEQFF. CDR3 nucleotide sequence: TGTACCAGCAGCGCCAGCAGGGGAGGCAATGAGCAGTTCTTC.

This clonotype was picked up many times. This chain connects TRBV7-9 to TRBJ1-1, with a possible D match to TRBD1 (5 bases). The germline gives CDR1 SEHNR, CDR2 FQNEAQ (reference sequence). This CDR3 contains 12 residues. Trimming shortened V by 4 bases and J by 5 bases, and 8 bases separated the two germline ends. In nucleotides, the CDR3 is TGTGCCAGCAGCTCGGGGGGGACTGAAGCTTTCTTT. Residues: CASSSGGTEAFF.

This clonotype was seen a handful of times. The chain employs TRBV7-2 and TRBJ2-5, with D uncertain. Germline CDR1 is SGHTA and CDR2 is FQGNSA. CDR3 length equals 14 residues. V lost 1 base and J lost 3, with 9 bases in between. The CDR3 region has the DNA TGTGCCAGCAGCTTAGGACGGATAGAAGAGACCCAGTACTTC. It yields the protein CASSLGRIEETQYF.

The J gene is TRBJ2-5, the V gene TRBV12-3 or TRBV12-4, with D possibly being TRBD1 or TRBD2 (5 bases each). This CDR3 is built from 21 residues. The germline V and J ends were trimmed by 5 bases and 5 bases, with 36 bases remaining between them. CDR3 amino acids: CASSPRVVEGTHGTIQETQYF. Here the CDR3 DNA reads TGTGCCAGCAGTCCACGCGTTGTTGAGGGGACGCACGGAACGATCCAGGAGACCCAGTACTTC.